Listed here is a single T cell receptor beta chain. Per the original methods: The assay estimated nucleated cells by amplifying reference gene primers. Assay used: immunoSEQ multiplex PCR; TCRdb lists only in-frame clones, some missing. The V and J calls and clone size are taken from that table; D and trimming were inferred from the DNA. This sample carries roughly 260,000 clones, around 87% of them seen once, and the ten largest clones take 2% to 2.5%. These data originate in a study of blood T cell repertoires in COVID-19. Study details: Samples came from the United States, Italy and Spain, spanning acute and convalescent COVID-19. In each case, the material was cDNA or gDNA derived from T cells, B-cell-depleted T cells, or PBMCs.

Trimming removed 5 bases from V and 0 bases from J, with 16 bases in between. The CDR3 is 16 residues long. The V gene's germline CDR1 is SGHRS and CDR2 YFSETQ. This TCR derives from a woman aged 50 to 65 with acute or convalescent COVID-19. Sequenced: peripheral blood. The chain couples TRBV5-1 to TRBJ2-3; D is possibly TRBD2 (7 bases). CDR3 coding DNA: TGCGCCAGCAGTGCTGGGGGGGGGCCTAGCACAGATACGCAGTATTTT. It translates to CASSAGGGPSTDTQYF.